The 32 T cell receptor beta chains listed next were all sequenced from one sample in a study of blood T cells in healthy people across ages. A sample-barcoded 5' primer and a J-beta primer mix were used in a second PCR of roughly 7 to 11 cycles. TCRdb re-called the 5' RACE reads through MiXCR, storing one row per CDR3 protein. Of some 1.5 million distinct CDR3 sequences listed, around 40% are singletons. Sequencing input: blood. Receptor source: a woman under 30 in good health.

The genes are TRBV28 and TRBJ2-3; possible D gene TRBD1, 6 bases. V was pared by 4 bases and J by 0 bases, with 11 bases between. The germline gives CDR1 MDHEN, CDR2 SYDVKM. CDR3 length: 15 amino acids. CDR3 sequence: CASSSTDRSTDTQYF. Here the CDR3 DNA reads TGTGCCAGCAGTTCCACGGACAGAAGCACAGATACGCAGTATTTT.

The chain employs TRBV20-1 and TRBJ1-2, with TRBD1 matching 7 bases. Germline V lookup: CDR1 DFQATT, CDR2 SNEGSKA (reference sequence). V gave up 2 bases and J gave up 5 bases; unmatched junction bases: 8. The CDR3 is 14 residues long. The CDR3 loop reads CSARSDRTLYGYTF. In DNA, the CDR3 is TGCAGTGCTAGATCGGACAGGACTTTATATGGCTACACCTTC.

This clonotype has a single count. The chain combines TRBV6-2 or TRBV6-3 with TRBJ2-5; no reliable D call. This CDR3 comprises 11 residues. Germline CDR1 is MNHEY and CDR2 is SVGEGT. Deletions cut 7 bases from V and 7 bases from J, with 10 bases between. The CDR3 spells CASKEAGTQYF. The CDR3 DNA sequence: TGTGCCAGCAAAGAAGCAGGGACCCAGTACTTC.

J is TRBJ2-7 and V is TRBV27; TRBD1 is a possible D gene (6 bases). The germline V and J ends were trimmed by 3 bases and 3 bases, with 18 bases remaining between them. The CDR3 totals 16 residues. CDR1 MNHEY and CDR2 SMNVEV come from the germline V gene (reference sequence). The CDR3 bases are TGTGCCAGCAGTTTGGGATGGGGGCAAGGGGGCTACGAGCAGTACTTC. The encoded protein is CASSLGWGQGGYEQYF.

The chain joins TRBV9 to TRBJ1-1; D gene ambiguous. There are 16 residues in the CDR3. The germline V and J ends were trimmed by 2 bases and 2 bases, with 16 bases remaining between them. The germline gives CDR1 SGDLS, CDR2 YYNGEE. The CDR3 DNA sequence: TGTGCCAGCAGCGTGATAGAGACGGGATCAAACACTGAAGCTTTCTTT. It codes for CASSVIETGSNTEAFF.

The chain joins TRBV29-1 to TRBJ2-1; TRBD2 is a possible D gene (5 bases). The germline V gene encodes CDR1 SQVTM and CDR2 ANQGSEA. The CDR3 contains 13 residues. With 5 bases removed from V and 8 bases from J, the gap between germline ends came to 16 bases. The CDR3 DNA reads TGCAGCGTTTCACCAGCGCTGGGAGATGAGCAGTTCTTC. Protein: CSVSPALGDEQFF.

This clonotype was found many times. The V and J genes are TRBV10-3 and TRBJ2-3; TRBD2 matches 7 bases. The CDR3 extends over 13 amino acids. Germline CDR1 and CDR2: ENHRY and SYGVKD. With 5 bases clipped from V and 5 bases from J, the junction kept 4 bases outside the gene matches. The CDR3 nucleotides read TGTGCCATCAGTAGGCAGCGGGAAGATACGCAGTATTTT. It translates to CAISRQREDTQYF.

This clonotype was seen a few times. J is TRBJ2-4 and V is TRBV7-9; D assignment may be TRBD1 or TRBD2 (6 bases each). There are 14 residues in the CDR3. V shed 5 bases and J shed 1 base, with 9 bases lying between them. Germline loops: CDR1 SEHNR, CDR2 FQNEAQ (reference sequence). CDR3 region: CASSGGLAKNIQYF. The CDR3 nucleotides read TGTGCCAGCAGCGGGGGGCTGGCCAAAAACATTCAGTACTTC.

This chain links TRBV4-1 with TRBJ2-1, with TRBD2 matching 13 bases. Germline V CDR1 and CDR2: MGHRA, YSYEKL. V was clipped by 0 bases and J by 10 bases; unmatched bases: 12. The CDR3 runs to 18 residues. Written as DNA, the CDR3 is TGCGCCAGCAGCCAAGAGACTAGCGGGGGGCCGAAGAGCTACGAGCAGTTCTTC. It yields the protein CASSQETSGGPKSYEQFF.

The chain uses TRBV29-1 and TRBJ1-2; D perhaps matches TRBD1 (5 bases). The CDR3 is 14 amino acids. Trimming shortened V by 3 bases and J by 2 bases, and 13 bases separated the two germline ends. Germline-derived CDR1 and CDR2 are SQVTM and ANQGSEA. The CDR3 sequence: CSVDRVGSNYGYTF. For the CDR3, the DNA is TGCAGCGTTGACAGGGTTGGGTCAAACTATGGCTACACCTTC.

This chain connects TRBV27 to TRBJ2-5; D is ambiguous. Trimming stripped 0 bases from V and 11 bases from J, with 13 bases between. The length of the CDR3 is 13 residues. CDR1 is MNHEY and CDR2 is SMNVEV in the germline V gene (reference sequence). The DNA of the CDR3 is TGTGCCAGCAGTTTATCGGCCAACTTGGGGCAGTACTTC. It yields the protein CASSLSANLGQYF.

The chain combines TRBV6-2 or TRBV6-3 with TRBJ2-7; the D call may be TRBD1 or TRBD2 (5 bases each). Germline loops: CDR1 MNHEY, CDR2 SVGEGT. Trimming shortened V by 4 bases and J by 7 bases, and 26 bases separated the two germline ends. The CDR3 is 17 amino acids. CDR3 protein: CASSFDSGTDSYNEQYF. The DNA of the CDR3 is TGTGCCAGCAGTTTCGACTCCGGGACGGACTCCTACAATGAGCAGTACTTC.

The chain couples TRBV10-3 to TRBJ2-3; D not certain. V lost 1 base and J lost 4, with 9 bases in between. The CDR3 has 14 residues. The germline CDR1 and CDR2 sequences are ENHRY and SYGVKD. For the CDR3, the DNA is TGTGCCATCAGTGAGTTGACTTCCTCAGATACGCAGTATTTT. It yields the protein CAISELTSSDTQYF.

The chain carries TRBV9 and TRBJ2-5; D not certain. CDR1 SGDLS and CDR2 YYNGEE come from the germline V gene. The ends were cut back, 0 bases at V and 11 bases at J, with 14 bases in the middle. The CDR3 is made up of 13 amino acids. CDR3 residues: CASSVGTTNEQYF. The CDR3 DNA follows: TGTGCCAGCAGCGTAGGTACTACCAATGAGCAGTACTTC.

This clonotype has at least ten counts. The DNA for the CDR3 is TGCGCCAGCAGCCCCCGACCAGCTAACTATGGCTACACCTTC. Protein: CASSPRPANYGYTF. The chain couples TRBV4-3 to TRBJ1-2, with no clear D. This CDR3 region has 14 residues. V lost 4 bases and J lost 0, with 9 bases in between. From germline, CDR1 is LGHNA and CDR2 YSLEER.

This clonotype appeared a few times. V and J are TRBV3-1 and TRBJ2-5; unclear D gene. Germline assignment: CDR1 LGHDT and CDR2 YNNKEL (reference sequence). This CDR3 has 15 residues. The V gene lost 1 base and the J gene lost 11 bases, with 20 bases spanning the gap. Here the CDR3 reads CASSQAARNLLEQYF. Written as DNA, the CDR3 is TGTGCCAGCAGCCAAGCGGCTAGAAACCTACTTGAGCAGTACTTC.

This clonotype showed up just a few times. This chain joins TRBV9 and TRBJ2-7; D is possibly TRBD1 (6 bases). CDR3 size: 14 residues. V lost 3 bases and J lost 3, with 13 bases in between. Per the germline V gene, CDR1 is SGDLS and CDR2 is YYNGEE. As DNA, the CDR3 is TGTGCCAGCAGCGCTATAGGGGGTTTCTACGAGCAGTACTTC. Translated, it gives CASSAIGGFYEQYF.

This clonotype was counted between two and nine times. The V call is TRBV6-5, the J call TRBJ2-5; D assignment may be TRBD1 or TRBD2 (5 bases each). Trimming took 6 bases from V and 3 from J, leaving 8 bases between them. The CDR3 covers 12 residues. In germline, CDR1 is MNHEY, CDR2 SVGAGI. For the CDR3, the DNA is TGTGCCAGCAGCCGGGGCAAAGAGACCCAGTACTTC. It specifies CASSRGKETQYF.

This clonotype was recorded a few times. This rearrangement joins TRBV6-2 or TRBV6-3 to TRBJ1-2, with D unresolved. The germline V and J ends were trimmed by 6 bases and 8 bases, with 13 bases remaining between them. Germline V gives CDR1 MNHEY, CDR2 SVGEGT. The CDR3 has 12 residues. DNA of the CDR3: TGTGCCAGCAGGACAACCGTGGGGGGCTACACCTTC. It translates to CASRTTVGGYTF.

This chain links TRBV15 with TRBJ1-1; tentatively, D is TRBD1 (5 bases). Germline V lookup: CDR1 LNHNV, CDR2 YYDKDF (reference sequence). V was cut by 5 bases and J by 9 bases, with 16 bases left in between. The CDR3 runs to 13 residues. As DNA, the CDR3 is TGTGCCACCAGCCCCGGGGGGAAAGGAAAAGCTTTCTTT. Protein: CATSPGGKGKAFF.

The chain employs TRBV12-3 or TRBV12-4 and TRBJ2-1; no definite D call. The CDR3 covers 15 residues. Trimming shortened V by 3 bases and J by 0 bases, and 9 bases separated the two germline ends. The chain's CDR3 is CASSLAPTSYNEQFF. CDR3 in DNA: TGTGCCAGCAGTTTGGCACCGACCTCCTACAATGAGCAGTTCTTC.

V is TRBV7-6 and J is TRBJ2-5, with TRBD2 as a possible D gene (5 bases). TRBJ2-7 matches the DNA end more closely, so the J call is doubtful. CDR1 SGHVS and CDR2 FNYEAQ come from the germline V gene. The CDR3 covers 16 residues. CDR3 nucleotides: TGTGCCAGCAGCCCCCTCTTTGGCGGGCCTGGGAACGAGCAGTACTTC. Translation: CASSPLFGGPGNEQYF.

The genes are TRBV27 and TRBJ2-5; D is perhaps TRBD2 (5 bases). Germline lookup yields CDR1 MNHEY and CDR2 SMNVEV (reference sequence). The V end was cut by 5 bases, the J end by 11 bases, with 24 bases between. The CDR3 loop spans 15 amino acids. The CDR3 nucleotides are TGTGCCAGCAGTCCAGCGGCCTATCACGTCAATGAGCAGTACTTC. It specifies CASSPAAYHVNEQYF.

This clonotype was counted a few times. The CDR3: CASSQDRARAAGDEQYF. The CDR3 nucleotides read TGCGCCAGCAGCCAAGATCGGGCCCGGGCGGCGGGCGACGAGCAGTACTTC. The rearrangement links TRBV4-3 to TRBJ2-7; TRBD2 is a possible D gene (5 bases). Trimming removed 0 bases at V and 5 bases at J, with 20 bases between. The CDR3 runs to 17 residues. CDR1 and CDR2 (germline): LGHNA, YSLEER.

This clonotype was observed a few times. The chain has TRBV4-3 and TRBJ1-2; D gene uncertain. The V gene's germline CDR1 is LGHNA and CDR2 YSLEER. This CDR3 comprises 17 residues. Trimming pared 0 bases from V and 0 bases from J, leaving 14 bases between. The CDR3 bases are TGCGCCAGCAGCCAAGATATGGTAGGTGCAACTAACTATGGCTACACCTTC. Its translation is CASSQDMVGATNYGYTF.

This clonotype was seen a handful of times. J is TRBJ2-1 and V is TRBV6-2 or TRBV6-3; either TRBD1 or TRBD2 may supply D (5 bases each). Trimming removed 3 bases at V and 6 bases at J, with 21 bases between. CDR1 and CDR2 from the germline V gene are MNHEY and SVGEGT. The CDR3 is made up of 17 amino acids. The CDR3 DNA sequence: TGTGCCAGCAGTTATTCCTTCGGGACCTTTGAAGGCAATGAGCAGTTCTTC. It codes for CASSYSFGTFEGNEQFF.

The chain uses TRBV3-1 and TRBJ2-1; D not certain. The CDR3 has 11 amino acids. V lost 2 bases and J lost 9, with 5 bases in between. Per germline, CDR1 LGHDT and CDR2 YNNKEL (reference sequence). CDR3 coding DNA: TGTGCCAGCAGCCAACGGTCTGAGCAGTTCTTC. This sequence encodes CASSQRSEQFF.

The chain couples TRBV15 to TRBJ1-3, with D perhaps TRBD1 (5 bases). This CDR3 has 16 residues. CDR1 and CDR2 (germline): LNHNV, YYDKDF (reference sequence). V was trimmed by 4 bases and J by 0 bases, leaving 13 bases between them. CDR3 protein: CATSTHTGISGNTIYF. CDR3 in DNA: TGTGCCACCAGCACCCACACAGGCATCTCTGGAAACACCATATATTTT.

The V and J genes are TRBV27 and TRBJ1-2, with D tentatively TRBD1 (6 bases). The germline V and J ends were trimmed by 6 bases and 8 bases, with 25 bases remaining between them. The CDR3 covers 16 residues. Germline-derived CDR1 and CDR2 are MNHEY and SMNVEV (reference sequence). CDR3 nucleotide sequence: TGTGCCAGCAGCCTGACCGGGACACATTACCACGGCGGCTACACCTTC. This translates into CASSLTGTHYHGGYTF.

This clonotype appeared a few times. The CDR3 here is CASSEGGASNQPQHF. The CDR3 DNA is TGTGCCAGTTCAGAAGGGGGCGCGAGCAATCAGCCCCAGCATTTT. This chain joins TRBV7-9 and TRBJ1-5; 7 bases align to TRBD1. The V gene's germline CDR1 is SEHNR and CDR2 FQNEAQ (reference sequence). The J segment lost 1 base and the V segment lost 9 bases, leaving 9 bases of the junction unmatched. The CDR3 loop spans 15 amino acids. Full variable domain (outside the CDR3, taken from reference TRBV7-9 and TRBJ1-5): DTGVSQNPRHKITKRGQNVTFRCDPISEHNRLYWYRQTLGQGPEFLTYFQNEAQLEKSRLLSDRFSAERPKGSFSTLEIQRTEQGDSAMYLCASSEGGASNQPQHFGDGTRLSIL.

The rearrangement links TRBV7-6 to TRBJ2-5, with 7 positions matching TRBD1. The CDR3 spans 17 residues. With V trimmed by 3 bases and J by 5 bases, 15 bases remained unmatched. The germline V gene has CDR1 SGHVS and CDR2 FNYEAQ. CDR3 protein: CASSFRPETGSDETQYF. The CDR3 DNA sequence: TGTGCCAGCAGCTTCCGACCTGAGACAGGGTCCGATGAGACCCAGTACTTC.

This clonotype was picked up one time. J is TRBJ2-3 and V is TRBV15; 8 bases line up with TRBD1. This CDR3 region has 16 residues. From germline, CDR1 is LNHNV and CDR2 YYDKDF (reference sequence). The V segment lost 4 bases and the J segment 3 bases; nucleotides outside the gene matches: 9. CDR3 DNA: TGTGCCACCAGCAAAGAAGGAGGACAGGGAACAGATACGCAGTATTTT. Translation gives CATSKEGGQGTDTQYF.